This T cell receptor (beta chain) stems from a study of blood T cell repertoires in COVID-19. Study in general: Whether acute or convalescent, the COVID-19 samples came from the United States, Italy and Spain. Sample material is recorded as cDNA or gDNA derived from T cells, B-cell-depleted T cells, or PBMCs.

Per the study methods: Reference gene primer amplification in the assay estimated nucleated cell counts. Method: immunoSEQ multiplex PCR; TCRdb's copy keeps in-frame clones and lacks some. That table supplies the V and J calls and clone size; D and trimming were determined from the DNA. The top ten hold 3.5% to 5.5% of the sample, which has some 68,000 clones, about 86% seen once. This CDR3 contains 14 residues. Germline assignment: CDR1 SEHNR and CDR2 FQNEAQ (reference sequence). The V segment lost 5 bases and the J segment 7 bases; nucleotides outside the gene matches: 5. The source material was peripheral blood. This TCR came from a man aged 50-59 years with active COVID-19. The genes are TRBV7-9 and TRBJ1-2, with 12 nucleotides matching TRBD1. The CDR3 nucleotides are TGTGCCAGCAGCCGGGACAGGGGGCGAGGTGGCTACACCTTC. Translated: CASSRDRGRGGYTF.